One sample yielded the 20 T cell receptor beta chains listed below, sequenced in a study of patients and donors after allogeneic stem cell transplantation. A single record per CDR3 protein comes from TCRdb applying MiXCR to the RT-PCR reads. This table holds 100,000 to 120,000 distinct CDR3 sequences, approximately 35% found once. Sequencing used blood, either unsorted or a sorted T cell fraction (not recorded which). The receptor set was obtained from a human donor who was either an allogeneic HSCT recipient or a stem cell or donor lymphocyte infusion donor (not recorded which). It is not recorded whose cells these are; they may come from a transplant donor.

This clonotype was counted ten times or more. The rearrangement links TRBV29-1 to TRBJ1-1; D is uncertain. Germline V gene lookup returns CDR1 SQVTM and CDR2 ANQGSEA. V gave up 3 bases and J gave up 0 bases, with 11 bases separating them. The CDR3 totals 14 residues. The CDR3 loop reads CSVDGSTMNTEAFF. In DNA, the CDR3 is TGCAGCGTTGATGGCAGCACCATGAACACTGAAGCTTTCTTT.

This clonotype was counted only a few times. The V gene is TRBV20-1, the J gene TRBJ1-2; maybe TRBD1 (6 bases). The CDR3 is 14 residues long. V lost 1 base, J lost 8 bases, and 17 bases lay in between. The germline CDR1 and CDR2 sequences are DFQATT and SNEGSKA (reference sequence). The CDR3 reads CSARVGAGGRGYTF. In nucleotides, the CDR3 is TGCAGTGCTAGAGTTGGCGCGGGGGGCAGGGGCTACACCTTC.

The gene calls are TRBV12-3 or TRBV12-4 and TRBJ2-7; TRBD2 matches 8 bases. Losses at the gene ends were 5 bases for V and 3 bases for J; bases not matched to a gene: 6. The CDR3 is made up of 14 amino acids. The CDR3 DNA is TGTGCCAGCAGTCCACTGGGACTAGACTACGAGCAGTACTTC. Amino acid sequence: CASSPLGLDYEQYF.

This sequence joins TRBV9 and TRBJ2-5; 8 nucleotides match TRBD2. V was clipped by 4 bases and J by 4 bases; unmatched bases: 6. The CDR3 has 14 residues. The germline CDR1 and CDR2 sequences are SGDLS and YYNGEE. DNA of the CDR3: TGTGCCAGCAGCCCTAACGGGGGGGGAGAGACCCAGTACTTC. It codes for CASSPNGGGETQYF.

The chain recombines TRBV6-5 with TRBJ1-6, with D uncertain. CDR3 length equals 13 residues. V was clipped by 5 bases and J by 9 bases, with 11 bases between them. CDR1 and CDR2 from the germline V gene are MNHEY and SVGAGI. CDR3 amino acids: CASSPEMGSPLHF. The CDR3 nucleotides are TGTGCCAGCAGTCCTGAGATGGGTTCACCCCTCCACTTT.

This clonotype was counted only a few times. This sequence joins TRBV7-9 and TRBJ1-3; a possible D gene is TRBD1 (5 bases). V was pared by 10 bases and J by 1 base, with 11 bases between. The CDR3 is made up of 13 amino acids. CDR1 and CDR2 (germline): SEHNR, FQNEAQ (reference sequence). In DNA, the CDR3 is TGTGCCATCCCCAGGGAGTCTGGAAACACCATATATTTT. It specifies CAIPRESGNTIYF.

A single count supports this clonotype. The genes are TRBV6-1 and TRBJ2-1; 11 bases align to TRBD2. There are 15 residues in the CDR3. The V segment lost 5 bases and the J segment 5 bases; nucleotides outside the gene matches: 5. Germline-derived CDR1 and CDR2 are MNHNS and SASEGT. This CDR3 is CASSRTSGLNNEQFF. The CDR3 bases are TGTGCCAGCAGTCGGACTAGCGGGCTTAACAATGAGCAGTTCTTC.

J is TRBJ2-5 and V is TRBV3-1; 7 bases fit TRBD1. CDR1 is LGHDT and CDR2 is YNNKEL in the germline V gene (reference sequence). Trimming at V came to 0 bases and at J to 1 base, leaving 2 bases not matched to a gene. The CDR3 covers 15 residues. In nucleotides, the CDR3 is TGTGCCAGCAGCCAAGAATCAGGGGGCCAAGAGACCCAGTACTTC. This sequence encodes CASSQESGGQETQYF.

V gene TRBV25-1 combines with J gene TRBJ1-2; D gene unclear. This CDR3 has 14 amino acids. Trimming took 7 bases from V and 7 from J, leaving 19 bases between them. Per the germline V gene, CDR1 is MGHDK and CDR2 is SYGVNS. The CDR3 bases are TGTGCCAGCAATTCCATGGGTAAACAAGGTGGCTACACCTTC. It is translated as CASNSMGKQGGYTF.

This clonotype has just a few counts. V is TRBV4-3 and J is TRBJ1-4, with 9 nucleotides matching TRBD1. Trimming took 4 bases from V and 6 from J; bases not matched to a gene: 6. The CDR3 extends over 15 amino acids. CDR1 and CDR2 (germline): LGHNA, YSLEER. The CDR3 bases are TGCGCCAGCAGCCCCCGGACAGGGGCGGATGAAAAACTGTTTTTT. Translated: CASSPRTGADEKLFF.

As to this clonotype: A single base separates this from a much larger clone, so it may be a read error. This chain links TRBV7-2 with TRBJ1-3; D unresolved. Trimming removed 3 bases from V and 0 bases from J, with 9 bases in between. Looked up from germline, CDR1 is SGHTA and CDR2 is FQGNSA. The CDR3 has 15 residues. DNA for the CDR3: TGTGCCAGCAGCTTCGCCTCGAGCTCTGGAAACACCATATATTTT. Its translation: CASSFASSSGNTIYF.

This clonotype was counted only a few times. The rearrangement uses TRBV12-3 or TRBV12-4 and TRBJ2-2; 8 nucleotides match TRBD2. The CDR3 loop spans 15 amino acids. V lost 3 bases and J lost 6; bases outside the gene matches: 6. The CDR3 protein is CASSFSGIGAGELFF. For the CDR3, the DNA is TGTGCCAGCAGTTTTAGCGGGATAGGGGCCGGGGAGCTGTTTTTT.

This clonotype was found a few times. This chain connects TRBV15 to TRBJ1-5, with a weak D call TRBD1 (5 bases). Germline CDR1 is LNHNV and CDR2 is YYDKDF (reference sequence). Trimming left V 0 bases short and J 12 bases short, with 15 bases between. The CDR3 consists of 14 residues. CDR3 region: CATSRDVTASFQHF. The CDR3 DNA is TGTGCCACCAGCAGAGACGTGACAGCGAGCTTCCAGCATTTT.

This clonotype was recorded many times. This chain joins TRBV29-1 and TRBJ1-4; 7 bases are shared with TRBD1. The CDR3 is 14 amino acids. V lost 4 bases and J lost 4; bases outside the gene matches: 6. Germline V gene sequence: CDR1 SQVTM, CDR2 ANQGSEA. The CDR3 sequence is CSVGQGMGNEKLFF. As DNA, the CDR3 is TGCAGCGTTGGACAGGGAATGGGTAATGAAAAACTGTTTTTT.

This chain connects TRBV7-3 to TRBJ1-1, with D possibly being TRBD1 (6 bases). V was clipped by 2 bases and J by 5 bases, with 12 bases between them. CDR1 and CDR2 (germline): SGHTA, FQGTGA. The CDR3 has 14 residues. Here the CDR3 reads CASSLGGPETEAFF. In nucleotides, the CDR3 is TGTGCCAGCAGCTTAGGGGGGCCGGAGACTGAAGCTTTCTTT.

In its sample, this clonotype was seen a few times. The CDR3 is CASSLRRVPHTQYF. The DNA of the CDR3 is TGTGCCAGCAGCTTACGCCGAGTGCCACATACGCAGTATTTT. The rearrangement uses TRBV7-8 and TRBJ2-3; D remains unclear. Germline assignment: CDR1 SGHVS and CDR2 FQNEAQ. This CDR3 has 14 amino acids. Deletions cut 2 bases from V and 7 bases from J, with 13 bases between.

This clonotype has a handful of counts. The chain is built from TRBV28 and TRBJ1-1; D gene unclear. Germline assignment: CDR1 MDHEN and CDR2 SYDVKM. The CDR3 length is 15 residues. V lost 3 bases, J lost 1 base, and 12 bases lay in between. CDR3 sequence reads: CASSFWRQSNTEAFF. In DNA, the CDR3 is TGTGCCAGCAGTTTTTGGAGACAATCGAACACTGAAGCTTTCTTT.

This chain connects TRBV6-5 to TRBJ2-1; 7 bases map to TRBD2. The CDR3 is made up of 13 amino acids. Germline V gene data show CDR1 as MNHEY and CDR2 as SVGAGI. Germline trimming cut 0 bases from V and 9 bases from J; bases unmatched to any gene: 2. CDR3 residues: CASSYSGGSEQFF. The CDR3 DNA is TGTGCCAGCAGTTACTCGGGCGGGAGTGAGCAGTTCTTC.

The chain uses TRBV18 and TRBJ1-5; D ambiguous. The CDR3 contains 13 residues. Germline lookup yields CDR1 KGHSH and CDR2 LQKENI. V lost 5 bases and J lost 4, with 9 bases in between. Here the CDR3 DNA reads TGTGCCAGCTCAACGGTAGGGAATCAGCCCCAGCATTTT. Translation: CASSTVGNQPQHF.

V and J are TRBV4-2 and TRBJ2-3, with 7 nucleotides matching TRBD2. The CDR3 consists of 18 residues. V was pared by 4 bases and J by 0 bases, with 13 bases of the junction left unmatched. Germline values: CDR1 LGHNA, CDR2 YNFKEQ. CDR3 bases: TGTGCCAGCAGCCGGCTAGCCCCTAGCGGATCTAGCACAGATACGCAGTATTTT. This translates into CASSRLAPSGSSTDTQYF.